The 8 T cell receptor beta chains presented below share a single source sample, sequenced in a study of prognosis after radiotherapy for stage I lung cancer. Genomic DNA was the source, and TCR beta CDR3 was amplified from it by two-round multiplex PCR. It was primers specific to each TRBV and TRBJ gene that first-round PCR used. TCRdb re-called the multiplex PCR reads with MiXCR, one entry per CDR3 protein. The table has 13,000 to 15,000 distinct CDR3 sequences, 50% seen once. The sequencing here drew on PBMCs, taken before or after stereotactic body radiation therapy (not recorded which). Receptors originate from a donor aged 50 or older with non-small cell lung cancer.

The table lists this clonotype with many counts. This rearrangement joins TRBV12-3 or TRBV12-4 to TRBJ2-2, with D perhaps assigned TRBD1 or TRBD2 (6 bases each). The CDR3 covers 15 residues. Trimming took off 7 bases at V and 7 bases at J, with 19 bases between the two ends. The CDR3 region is CASKDEGGKGGELFF. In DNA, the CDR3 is TGTGCCAGCAAGGACGAGGGGGGCAAAGGCGGGGAGCTGTTTTTT.

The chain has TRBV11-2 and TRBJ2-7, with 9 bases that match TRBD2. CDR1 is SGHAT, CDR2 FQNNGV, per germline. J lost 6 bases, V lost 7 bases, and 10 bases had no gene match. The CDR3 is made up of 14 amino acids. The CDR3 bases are TGTGCCAGCAAGCGGAGGCGGGAGGGGCGCGAGCAGTACTTC. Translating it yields CASKRRREGREQYF.

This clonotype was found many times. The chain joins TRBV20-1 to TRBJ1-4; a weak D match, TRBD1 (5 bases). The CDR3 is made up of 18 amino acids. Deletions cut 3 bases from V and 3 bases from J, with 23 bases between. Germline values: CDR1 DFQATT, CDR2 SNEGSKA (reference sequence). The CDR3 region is CSARTGGREGTSNEKLFF. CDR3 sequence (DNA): TGCAGTGCTAGGACGGGAGGCAGGGAGGGGACGTCTAATGAAAAACTGTTTTTT.

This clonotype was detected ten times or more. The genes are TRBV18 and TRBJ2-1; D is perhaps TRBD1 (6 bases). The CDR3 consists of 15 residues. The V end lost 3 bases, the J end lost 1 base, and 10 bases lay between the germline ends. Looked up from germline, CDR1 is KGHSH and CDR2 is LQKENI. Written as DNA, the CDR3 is TGTGCCAGCTCACCGACGACAGGATCCTACAATGAGCAGTTCTTC. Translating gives CASSPTTGSYNEQFF.

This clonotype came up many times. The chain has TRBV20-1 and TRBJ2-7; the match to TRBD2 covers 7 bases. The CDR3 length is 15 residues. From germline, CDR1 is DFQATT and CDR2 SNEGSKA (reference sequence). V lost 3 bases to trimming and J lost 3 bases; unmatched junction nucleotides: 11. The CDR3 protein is CSASTASGNFYEQYF. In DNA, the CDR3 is TGCAGTGCTAGCACCGCCAGCGGGAACTTCTACGAGCAGTACTTC.

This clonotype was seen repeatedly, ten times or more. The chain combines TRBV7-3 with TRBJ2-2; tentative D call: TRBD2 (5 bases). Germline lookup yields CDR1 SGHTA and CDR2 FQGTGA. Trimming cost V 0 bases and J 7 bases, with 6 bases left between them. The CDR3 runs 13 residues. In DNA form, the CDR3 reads TGTGCCAGCAGCTTAACCGGGGTCGGGGAGCTGTTTTTT. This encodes CASSLTGVGELFF.

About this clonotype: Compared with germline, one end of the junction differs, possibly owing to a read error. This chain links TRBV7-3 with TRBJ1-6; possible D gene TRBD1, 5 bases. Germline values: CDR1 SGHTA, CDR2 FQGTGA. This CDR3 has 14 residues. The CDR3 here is CASILTGDNSPLYF. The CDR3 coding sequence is TGTGCCAGCATCTTAACAGGAGATAATTCACCCCTCTACTTT.

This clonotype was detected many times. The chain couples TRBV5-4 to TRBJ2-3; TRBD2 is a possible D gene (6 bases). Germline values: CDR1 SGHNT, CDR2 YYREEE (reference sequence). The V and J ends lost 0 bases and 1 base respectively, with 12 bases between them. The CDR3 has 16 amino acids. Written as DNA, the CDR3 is TGTGCCAGCAGCTTGGGGGTGGGAGGAGGCACAGATACGCAGTATTTT. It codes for CASSLGVGGGTDTQYF. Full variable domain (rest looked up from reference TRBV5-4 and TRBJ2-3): ETGVTQSPTHLIKTRGQQVTLRCSSQSGHNTVSWYQQALGQGPQFIFQYYREEENGRGNFPPRFSGLQFPNYSSELNVNALELDDSALYLCASSLGVGGGTDTQYFGPGTRLTVL.